The 28 T cell receptor beta chains reported below all come from one sample, sequenced in a study of metastatic and nonmetastatic thyroid tumors. Not a single patient had been given any form of treatment at any point before undergoing thyroid surgery. With MiXCR, TCRdb called clones anew from the PCR reads. Of about 13,000 clones in the sample, under 25% were seen once. The sample taken for sequencing was blood. Receptor source: a male donor with papillary thyroid cancer or a benign thyroid nodule (not recorded which). Some clones in this sample may be carry-over from other donors' samples.

V usage is TRBV30 and J usage is TRBJ2-2, with 8 bases matching TRBD2. CDR3 length: 14 residues. Germline values: CDR1 GTSNPN, CDR2 SVGIG (reference sequence). Trimming took 2 bases from V and 3 from J; bases not matched to a gene: 2. CDR3 nucleotides: TGTGCCTGGAGTCCGGGAGGGGACACCGGGGAGCTGTTTTTT. Its protein product is CAWSPGGDTGELFF. The full variable domain, in which reference TRBV30 and TRBJ2-2 provide the parts outside the CDR3, is SQTIHQWPATLVQPVGSPLSLECTVEGTSNPNLYWYRQAAGRGLQLLFYSVGIGQISSEVPQNLSASRPQDRQFILSSKKLLLSDSGFYLCAWSPGGDTGELFFGEGSRLTVL.

This clone is labeled medium-sized. The CDR3 sequence: CASSLDGNTEAFF. The CDR3 DNA sequence: TGTGCCAGCAGCCTCGACGGAAACACTGAAGCTTTCTTT. The chain has TRBV28 and TRBJ1-1; D gene unclear. The CDR3 sequence is 13 residues long. Trimming stripped 6 bases from V and 2 bases from J, with 10 bases between. Germline assignment: CDR1 MDHEN and CDR2 SYDVKM.

Concerning this clone: It may be a read error: a sequence one base away is much more abundant. CDR3 amino acids: CASSYSEESSYEQYF. The DNA of the CDR3 is TGTGCCAGCAGTTACTCCGAGGAGAGCTCCTACGAGCAGTACTTC. The rearrangement uses TRBV6-5 and TRBJ2-7, with D hard to call. Between the trimmed V and J ends, which lost 0 bases and 0 bases, there was a span of 9 bases. The CDR3 spans 15 residues. In germline, CDR1 is MNHEY, CDR2 SVGAGI.

There are many counts of this clone. The V call is TRBV4-2, the J call TRBJ2-3; D may be TRBD2 (5 bases). Between the trimmed V and J ends, which lost 11 bases and 2 bases, there was a span of 20 bases. Germline values: CDR1 LGHNA, CDR2 YNFKEQ. This CDR3 region has 15 residues. This CDR3 reads CAASGLSELTDTQYF. The DNA for the CDR3 is TGTGCCGCCTCGGGGTTATCTGAGCTCACAGATACGCAGTATTTT.

This clone appeared a few times. This chain uses TRBV28 with TRBJ2-2; 12 nucleotides align to TRBD2. Unmatched junction bases numbered 5, after V lost 0 bases and J lost 6 bases. The CDR3 covers 17 residues. Germline V gives CDR1 MDHEN, CDR2 SYDVKM. CDR3 nucleotide sequence: TGTGCCAGCAGTTTATGGAGTCTAGCGGGAGGGCCCGGGGAGCTGTTTTTT. This encodes CASSLWSLAGGPGELFF.

V is TRBV19 and J is TRBJ1-5; no clear D. V was trimmed by 6 bases and J by 4 bases, leaving 16 bases between them. The CDR3 loop spans 15 amino acids. Germline CDR1 LNHDA, CDR2 SQIVND (reference sequence). For the CDR3, the DNA is TGTGCCAGTAGCAATGTTGGTTACAATAATCAGCCCCAGCATTTT. Translated, it gives CASSNVGYNNQPQHF.

This chain links TRBV28 with TRBJ2-1, with 8 bases aligning to TRBD2. Germline lookup yields CDR1 MDHEN and CDR2 SYDVKM. The ends lost 4 bases at V and 0 bases at J; junction bases unmatched: 5. The CDR3 contains 16 residues. DNA for the CDR3: TGTGCCAGCAGTTCCTCGAGCGGGAGCTCCTACAATGAGCAGTTCTTC. It is translated as CASSSSSGSSYNEQFF.

The chain has TRBV28 and TRBJ2-7; D not resolved. The CDR3 consists of 12 residues. Germline values: CDR1 MDHEN, CDR2 SYDVKM. V shed 6 bases and J shed 3 bases, with 9 bases lying between them. CDR3 in DNA: TGTGCCAGCAGGGACGGTATCTACGAGCAGTACTTC. Translating it yields CASRDGIYEQYF.

This clone was found many times. This chain uses TRBV20-1 with TRBJ2-5; D may be TRBD2 (6 bases). The germline gives CDR1 DFQATT, CDR2 SNEGSKA (reference sequence). The germline V and J ends were trimmed by 3 bases and 5 bases, with 16 bases remaining between them. This CDR3 has 14 amino acids. CDR3 region: CSARGGGPRETQYF. The CDR3 nucleotides are TGCAGTGCTAGGGGAGGTGGGCCACGTGAGACCCAGTACTTC.

This clone was picked up a small number of times. This chain joins TRBV30 and TRBJ2-6; D remains unclear. The CDR3 contains 14 residues. The germline gives CDR1 GTSNPN, CDR2 SVGIG (reference sequence). Trimming removed 1 base at V and 3 bases at J, with 7 bases between. Written as DNA, the CDR3 is TGTGCCTGGAGTGACGGTTTTGGGGCCAACGTCCTGACTTTC. Translating it yields CAWSDGFGANVLTF.

This clone is termed medium-sized. The chain combines TRBV20-1 with TRBJ2-7, with 8 bases fitting TRBD2. The CDR3 loop spans 16 amino acids. The V gene's germline CDR1 is DFQATT and CDR2 SNEGSKA (reference sequence). V lost 1 base to trimming and J lost 4 bases; unmatched junction nucleotides: 12. CDR3 region: CSARGEARSGSYEQYF. DNA of the CDR3: TGCAGTGCTAGAGGGGAGGCCAGGAGCGGGAGTTACGAGCAGTACTTC.

The chain carries TRBV6-1 and TRBJ2-3; D unresolved. The V gene lost 8 bases and the J gene lost 1 base, with 7 bases spanning the gap. This CDR3 has 12 residues. Germline CDR1 and CDR2: MNHNS and SASEGT. Written as DNA, the CDR3 is TGTGCCAGCGGTGTAGGCACAGATACGCAGTATTTT. Its translation is CASGVGTDTQYF.

The gene calls are TRBV6-2 or TRBV6-3 and TRBJ2-2; TRBD1 matches at 8 bases. V dropped 4 bases and J dropped 2; count of bases not matched to a gene: 3. Germline-derived CDR1 and CDR2 are MNHEY and SVGEGT. CDR3 length: 15 amino acids. CDR3 region: CASSSGQDNTGELFF. CDR3 nucleotide sequence: TGTGCCAGCAGTTCGGGACAGGACAACACCGGGGAGCTGTTTTTT.

This clone has more than one count but fewer than ten. The chain couples TRBV10-3 to TRBJ2-2; D ambiguous. Germline-derived CDR1 and CDR2 are ENHRY and SYGVKD. The CDR3 extends over 15 amino acids. V shed 10 bases and J shed 6 bases, with 21 bases lying between them. The CDR3 sequence: CASYSEELLAGELFF. DNA for the CDR3: TGTGCCAGCTATTCAGAGGAACTTTTAGCCGGGGAGCTGTTTTTT.

This clone was seen a handful of times. The chain couples TRBV7-2 to TRBJ2-7; D gene unclear. Trimming took off 1 base at V and 0 bases at J, with 4 bases between the two ends. The CDR3 is 13 residues long. The germline V gene encodes CDR1 SGHTA and CDR2 FQGNSA. In nucleotides, the CDR3 is TGTGCCAGCAGCTTAGGGGTCTCCTACGAGCAGTACTTC. Translation: CASSLGVSYEQYF.

The rearrangement uses TRBV28 and TRBJ2-7; TRBD1 agrees at 7 bases. The germline V gene has CDR1 MDHEN and CDR2 SYDVKM. V lost 3 bases and J lost 3; bases outside the gene matches: 5. The CDR3 is 14 amino acids. The CDR3 nucleotides read TGTGCCAGCAGTTTTGGGGACAGCCACTACGAGCAGTACTTC. The encoded protein is CASSFGDSHYEQYF.

In its sample, this clone was seen many times. This chain joins TRBV19 and TRBJ1-3, with TRBD1 matching over 12 bases. Germline CDR1 LNHDA, CDR2 SQIVND (reference sequence). V dropped 6 bases and J dropped 1; count of bases not matched to a gene: 13. This CDR3 is built from 19 residues. CDR3: CASSMAGQGAGFSGNTIYF. The CDR3 coding sequence is TGTGCCAGTAGCATGGCGGGACAGGGGGCAGGATTTTCTGGAAACACCATATATTTT.

V usage is TRBV6-1 and J usage is TRBJ1-5, with no clear D. The CDR3 covers 12 residues. V shed 6 bases and J shed 4 bases, with 7 bases lying between them. Germline V gene lookup returns CDR1 MNHNS and CDR2 SASEGT. CDR3 amino acids: CASRTGNQPQHF. CDR3 in DNA: TGTGCCAGCAGGACGGGGAATCAGCCCCAGCATTTT.

This clone was counted only a few times. The chain carries TRBV6-2 or TRBV6-3 and TRBJ2-7; 10 bases match TRBD2. The junction had 10 bases not matched to a gene; V was cut back by 4 bases and J by 4 bases. The length of the CDR3 is 16 residues. The germline CDR1 and CDR2 sequences are MNHEY and SVGEGT. CDR3 amino acids: CASSSFPGLALYEQYF. The CDR3 DNA follows: TGTGCCAGCAGTTCCTTCCCGGGACTAGCGTTATACGAGCAGTACTTC.

J is TRBJ2-2 and V is TRBV6-2 or TRBV6-3, with D possibly matching TRBD2 (6 bases). The germline V and J ends were trimmed by 7 bases and 3 bases, with 12 bases remaining between them. Germline CDR1 MNHEY, CDR2 SVGEGT. The CDR3 extends over 14 amino acids. The CDR3 loop is CASKTGGDTGELFF. DNA for the CDR3: TGTGCCAGCAAAACCGGGGGAGACACCGGGGAGCTGTTTTTT.

The J gene is TRBJ2-2, the V gene TRBV6-2 or TRBV6-3; no reliable D call. The CDR3 is 13 amino acids. V lost 5 bases, J lost 2 bases, and 6 bases lay in between. Germline CDR1 is MNHEY and CDR2 is SVGEGT. CDR3 in amino acids: CASSTSNTGELFF. CDR3 bases: TGTGCCAGCAGTACATCTAACACCGGGGAGCTGTTTTTT.

About this clone: An end of the junction does not agree with germline; a read error may underlie this. V gene TRBV28 combines with J gene TRBJ2-7; TRBD2 matches 9 bases. This CDR3 comprises 19 residues. Per germline, CDR1 MDHEN and CDR2 SYDVKM. The CDR3 is CAISVGKTSGFPGIYEQYF. DNA for the CDR3: TGTGCCATCAGTGTCGGCAAAACTAGCGGGTTCCCTGGGATCTACGAGCAGTACTTC.

This clone showed up just a few times. V gene TRBV7-2 combines with J gene TRBJ2-5; TRBD2 matches at 11 bases. The trim removed 5 bases at V and 5 bases at J, leaving 7 bases unmatched. Germline assignment: CDR1 SGHTA and CDR2 FQGNSA. The CDR3 runs to 15 residues. DNA for the CDR3: TGTGCCAGCAGCCGAGGACTAGCGGGCCCGGAGACCCAGTACTTC. Amino acid sequence: CASSRGLAGPETQYF.

This clone has more than one count but fewer than ten. This chain connects TRBV29-1 to TRBJ2-7; tentatively, D is TRBD1 (6 bases). Germline lookup yields CDR1 SQVTM and CDR2 ANQGSEA. This CDR3 is built from 12 residues. Between the trimmed V and J ends, which lost 5 bases and 6 bases, there was a span of 14 bases. The CDR3 sequence: CSVTQGLGEQYF. The CDR3, as DNA: TGCAGCGTTACACAGGGATTAGGCGAGCAGTACTTC.

Worth noting for this clone: One junction end disagrees with the germline gene, perhaps due to a read error. The gene calls are TRBV6-9 and TRBJ2-5; 12 nucleotides match TRBD2. The CDR3 is 15 amino acids. Germline V gene data show CDR1 as MNHGY and CDR2 as SVAAGI. CDR3 in DNA: TGCGCCAGCACCGGACTAGCGGGAATTTTAGAGACCCAGTACTTC. Translating it yields CASTGLAGILETQYF.

Comment on this clone: The conserved final phenylalanine or tryptophan is absent from the CDR3, which likely points to a read error. The chain is built from TRBV3-1 and TRBJ2-5; D ambiguous. The CDR3 runs to 13 residues. CDR1 and CDR2 (germline): LGHDT, YNNKEL (reference sequence). The DNA of the CDR3 is TGTGTCAGCAGCCACGCCGATATTGAGACCCAGTACTGC. It yields the protein CVSSHADIETQYC.

The rearrangement joins TRBV29-1 to TRBJ2-1; 9 bases are shared with TRBD2. Trimming took 1 base from V and 7 from J; bases not matched to a gene: 5. The CDR3 is 14 residues long. CDR1 and CDR2 from the germline V gene are SQVTM and ANQGSEA. In nucleotides, the CDR3 is TGCAGCGTTGAAGGTAGGACTAGCGATAATGAGCAGTTCTTC. Its translation: CSVEGRTSDNEQFF.

In its sample, this clone was seen a few times. V usage is TRBV6-2 or TRBV6-3 and J usage is TRBJ1-2; D is possibly TRBD1 (5 bases). Per the germline V gene, CDR1 is MNHEY and CDR2 is SVGEGT. The CDR3 runs to 13 residues. Trimming stripped 4 bases from V and 4 bases from J, with 10 bases between. CDR3 coding DNA: TGTGCCAGCAGTTCCCCGACAGCCTATGGCTACACCTTC. This codes for CASSSPTAYGYTF.